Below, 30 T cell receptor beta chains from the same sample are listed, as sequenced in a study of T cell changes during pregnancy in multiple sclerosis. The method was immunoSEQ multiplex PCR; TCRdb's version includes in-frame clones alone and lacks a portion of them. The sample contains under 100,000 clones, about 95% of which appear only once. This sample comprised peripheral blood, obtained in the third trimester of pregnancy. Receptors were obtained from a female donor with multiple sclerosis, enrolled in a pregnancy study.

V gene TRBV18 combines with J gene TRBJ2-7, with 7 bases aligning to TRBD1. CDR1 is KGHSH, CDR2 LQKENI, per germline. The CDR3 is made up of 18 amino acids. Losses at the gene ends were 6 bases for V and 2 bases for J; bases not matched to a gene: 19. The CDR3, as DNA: TGTGCCAGCTCCCCTAAATTATTAGGGGGCCCAGGTGCCTACGAGCAGTACTTC. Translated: CASSPKLLGGPGAYEQYF.

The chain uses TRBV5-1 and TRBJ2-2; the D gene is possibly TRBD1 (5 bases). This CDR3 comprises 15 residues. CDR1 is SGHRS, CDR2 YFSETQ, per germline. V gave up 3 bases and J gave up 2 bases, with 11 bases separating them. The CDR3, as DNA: TGCGCCAGCAGCTCGCGACGGACAAACACCGGGGAGCTGTTTTTT. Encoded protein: CASSSRRTNTGELFF.

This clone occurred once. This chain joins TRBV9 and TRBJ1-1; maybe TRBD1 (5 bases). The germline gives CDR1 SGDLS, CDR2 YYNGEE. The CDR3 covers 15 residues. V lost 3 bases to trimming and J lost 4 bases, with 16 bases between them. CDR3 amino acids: CASSAHLGLTTEAFF. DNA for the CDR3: TGTGCCAGCAGCGCCCACCTGGGGCTCACCACTGAAGCTTTCTTT.

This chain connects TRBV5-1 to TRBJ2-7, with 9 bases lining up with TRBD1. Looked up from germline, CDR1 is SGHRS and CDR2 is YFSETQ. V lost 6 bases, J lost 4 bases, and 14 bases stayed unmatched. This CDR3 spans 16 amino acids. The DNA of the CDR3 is TGCGCCAGCACGAGGGAGGGGACAGGGTACGGATACGAGCAGTACTTC. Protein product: CASTREGTGYGYEQYF.

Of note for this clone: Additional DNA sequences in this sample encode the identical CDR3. The CDR3 coding sequence is TGTGCCAGCTCACCACAGGAGAATCAGCCCCAGCATTTT. It yields the protein CASSPQENQPQHF. The chain combines TRBV18 with TRBJ1-5, with D hard to call. V lost 1 base, J lost 4 bases, and 5 bases lay in between. CDR1 KGHSH and CDR2 LQKENI come from the germline V gene. The CDR3 consists of 13 residues.

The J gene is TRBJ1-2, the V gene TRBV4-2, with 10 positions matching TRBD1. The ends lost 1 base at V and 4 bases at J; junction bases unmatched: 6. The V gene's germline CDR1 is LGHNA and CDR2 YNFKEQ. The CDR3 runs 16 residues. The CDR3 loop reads CASSQGDRGVSYGYTF. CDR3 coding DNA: TGTGCCAGCAGCCAAGGGGACAGGGGAGTCTCCTATGGCTACACCTTC.

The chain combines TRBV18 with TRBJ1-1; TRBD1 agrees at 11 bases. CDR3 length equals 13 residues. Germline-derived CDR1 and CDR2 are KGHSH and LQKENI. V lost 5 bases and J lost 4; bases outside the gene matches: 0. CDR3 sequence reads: CASSGTGGTEAFF. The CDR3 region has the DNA TGTGCCAGCTCAGGGACAGGGGGCACTGAAGCTTTCTTT.

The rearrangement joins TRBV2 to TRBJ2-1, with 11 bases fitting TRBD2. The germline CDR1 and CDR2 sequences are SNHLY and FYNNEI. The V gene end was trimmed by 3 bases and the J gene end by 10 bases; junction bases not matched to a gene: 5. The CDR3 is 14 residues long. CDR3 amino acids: CASSETSGVGEQFF. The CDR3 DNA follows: TGTGCCAGCAGTGAGACTAGCGGGGTTGGAGAGCAGTTCTTC.

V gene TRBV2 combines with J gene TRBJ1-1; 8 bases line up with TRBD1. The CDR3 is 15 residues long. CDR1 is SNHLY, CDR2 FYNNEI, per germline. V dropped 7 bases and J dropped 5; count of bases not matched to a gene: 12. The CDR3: CASKKETGVWTEAFF. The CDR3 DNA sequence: TGTGCCAGCAAAAAAGAGACAGGGGTCTGGACTGAAGCTTTCTTT.

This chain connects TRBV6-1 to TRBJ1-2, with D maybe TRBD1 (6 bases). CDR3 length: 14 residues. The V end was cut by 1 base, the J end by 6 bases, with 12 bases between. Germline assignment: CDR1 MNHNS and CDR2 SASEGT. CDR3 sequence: CASSEDSGADGYTF. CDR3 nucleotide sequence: TGTGCCAGCAGTGAAGATTCAGGGGCGGATGGCTACACCTTC.

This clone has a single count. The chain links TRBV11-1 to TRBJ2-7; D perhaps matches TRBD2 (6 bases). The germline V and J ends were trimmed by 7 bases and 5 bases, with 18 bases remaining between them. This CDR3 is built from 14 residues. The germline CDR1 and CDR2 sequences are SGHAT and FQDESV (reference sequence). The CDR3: CASKGIGGLDEQYF. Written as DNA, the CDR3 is TGTGCCAGCAAGGGGATCGGGGGACTTGACGAGCAGTACTTC.

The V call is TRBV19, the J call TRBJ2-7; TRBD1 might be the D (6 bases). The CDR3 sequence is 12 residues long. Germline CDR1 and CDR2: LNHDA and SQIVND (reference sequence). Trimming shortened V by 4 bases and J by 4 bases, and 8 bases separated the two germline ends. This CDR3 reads CASSSTGYEQYF. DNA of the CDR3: TGTGCCAGTAGTAGCACAGGGTACGAGCAGTACTTC.

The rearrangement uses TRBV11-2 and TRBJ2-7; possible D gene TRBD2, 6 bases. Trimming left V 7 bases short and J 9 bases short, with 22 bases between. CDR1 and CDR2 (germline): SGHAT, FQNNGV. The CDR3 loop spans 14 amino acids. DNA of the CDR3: TGTGCCAGCACCCTGACTGGGCGGGGCGGAGGGCAGTACTTC. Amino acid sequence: CASTLTGRGGGQYF. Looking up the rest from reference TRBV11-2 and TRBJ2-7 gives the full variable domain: EAGVAQSPRYKIIEKRQSVAFWCNPISGHATLYWYQQILGQGPKLLIQFQNNGVVDDSQLPKDRFSAERLKGVDSTLKIQPAKLEDSAVYLCASTLTGRGGGQYFGPGTRLTVT.

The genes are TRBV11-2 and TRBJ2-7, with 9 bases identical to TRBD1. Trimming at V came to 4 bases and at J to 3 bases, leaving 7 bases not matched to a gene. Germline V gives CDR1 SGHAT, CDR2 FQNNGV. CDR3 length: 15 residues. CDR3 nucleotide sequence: TGTGCCAGCAGCTCCTCGGACAGGGGAAACTACGAGCAGTACTTC. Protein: CASSSSDRGNYEQYF.

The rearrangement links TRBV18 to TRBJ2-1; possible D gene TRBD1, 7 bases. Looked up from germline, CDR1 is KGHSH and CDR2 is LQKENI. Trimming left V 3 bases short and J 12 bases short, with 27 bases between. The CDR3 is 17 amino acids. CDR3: CASSPTDRVGGPDAQFF. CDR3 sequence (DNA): TGTGCCAGCTCACCTACAGACAGGGTAGGAGGGCCGGATGCGCAGTTCTTC.

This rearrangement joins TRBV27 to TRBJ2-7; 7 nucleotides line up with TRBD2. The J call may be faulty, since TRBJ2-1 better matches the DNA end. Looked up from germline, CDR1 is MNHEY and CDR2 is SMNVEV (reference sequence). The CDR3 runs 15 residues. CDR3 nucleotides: TGTGCCAGCAGACCCGTGCCTAGCGGTGACAATGAGCAGTTCTTC. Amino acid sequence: CASRPVPSGDNEQFF.

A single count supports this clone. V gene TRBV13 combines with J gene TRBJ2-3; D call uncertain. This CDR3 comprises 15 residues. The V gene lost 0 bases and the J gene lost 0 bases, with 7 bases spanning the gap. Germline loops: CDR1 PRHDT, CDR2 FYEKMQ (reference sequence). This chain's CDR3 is CASSLGWASTDTQYF. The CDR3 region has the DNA TGTGCCAGCAGCTTAGGGTGGGCTAGCACAGATACGCAGTATTTT.

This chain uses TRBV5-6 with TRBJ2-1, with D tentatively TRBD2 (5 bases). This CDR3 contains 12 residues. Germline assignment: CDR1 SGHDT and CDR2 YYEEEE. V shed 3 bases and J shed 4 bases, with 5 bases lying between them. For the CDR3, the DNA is TGTGCCAGCAGCTCGGGGTACAATGAGCAGTTCTTC. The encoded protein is CASSSGYNEQFF.

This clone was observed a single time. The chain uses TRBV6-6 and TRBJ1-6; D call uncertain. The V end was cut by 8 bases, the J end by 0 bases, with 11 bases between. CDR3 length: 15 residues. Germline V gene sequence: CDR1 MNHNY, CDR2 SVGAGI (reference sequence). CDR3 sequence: CASDDGSSYNSPLHF. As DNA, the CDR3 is TGTGCCAGCGATGACGGGAGCTCCTATAATTCACCCCTCCACTTT.

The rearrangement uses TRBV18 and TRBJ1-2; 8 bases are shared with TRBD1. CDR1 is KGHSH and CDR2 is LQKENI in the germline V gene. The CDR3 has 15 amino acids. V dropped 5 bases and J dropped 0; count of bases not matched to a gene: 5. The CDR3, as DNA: TGTGCCAGCTCAACGACAGGGGCTTCTAACTATGGCTACACCTTC. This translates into CASSTTGASNYGYTF.

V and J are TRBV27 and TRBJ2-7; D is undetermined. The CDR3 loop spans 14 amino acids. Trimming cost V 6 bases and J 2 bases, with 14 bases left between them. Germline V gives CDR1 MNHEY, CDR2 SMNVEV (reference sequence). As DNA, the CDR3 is TGTGCCAGCAGCACCGGAGACGGTGCCTACGAGCAGTACTTC. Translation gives CASSTGDGAYEQYF.

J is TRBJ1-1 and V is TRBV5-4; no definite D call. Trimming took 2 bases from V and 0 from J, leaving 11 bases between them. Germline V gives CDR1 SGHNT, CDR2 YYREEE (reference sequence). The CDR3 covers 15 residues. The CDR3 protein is CASSFSSTVNTEAFF. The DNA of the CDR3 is TGTGCCAGCAGCTTCTCCTCCACAGTGAACACTGAAGCTTTCTTT.

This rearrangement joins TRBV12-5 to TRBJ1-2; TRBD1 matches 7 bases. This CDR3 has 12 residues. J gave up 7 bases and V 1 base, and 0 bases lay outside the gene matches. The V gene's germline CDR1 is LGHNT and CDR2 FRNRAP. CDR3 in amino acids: CASGLDRGGYTF. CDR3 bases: TGTGCTAGTGGTTTGGACAGGGGTGGCTACACCTTC.

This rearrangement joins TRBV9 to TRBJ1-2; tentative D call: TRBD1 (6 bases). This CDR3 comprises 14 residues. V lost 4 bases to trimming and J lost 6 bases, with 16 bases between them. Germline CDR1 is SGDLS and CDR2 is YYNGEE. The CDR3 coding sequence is TGTGCCAGCAGCCCCGGACAGTCTGATGATGGCTACACCTTC. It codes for CASSPGQSDDGYTF.

The CDR3 region has the DNA TGTGCCAGTAGTATAGGTGGTGGGGCGGGGGGCATCCTAGCCAAAAACATTCAGTACTTC. It specifies CASSIGGGAGGILAKNIQYF. V is TRBV19 and J is TRBJ2-4; 8 bases agree with TRBD2. Trimming removed 1 base from V and 0 bases from J; junction bases left unmatched: 14. The CDR3 is 20 amino acids. Germline loops: CDR1 LNHDA, CDR2 SQIVND (reference sequence).

The CDR3 DNA is TGTGCCTGGACAACAGGGTCCTACGAGCAGTACTTC. It encodes CAWTTGSYEQYF. This chain links TRBV30 with TRBJ2-7; maybe TRBD1 (6 bases). V was clipped by 4 bases and J by 1 base, with 8 bases between them. Germline V gene data show CDR1 as GTSNPN and CDR2 as SVGIG (reference sequence). The CDR3 is 12 residues long.

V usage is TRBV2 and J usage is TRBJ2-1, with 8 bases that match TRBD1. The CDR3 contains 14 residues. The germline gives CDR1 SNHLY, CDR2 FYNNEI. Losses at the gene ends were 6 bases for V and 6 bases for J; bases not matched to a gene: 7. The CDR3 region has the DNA TGTGCCAGCAGGTATAGGACAGGGCCCAATGAGCAGTTCTTC. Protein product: CASRYRTGPNEQFF.

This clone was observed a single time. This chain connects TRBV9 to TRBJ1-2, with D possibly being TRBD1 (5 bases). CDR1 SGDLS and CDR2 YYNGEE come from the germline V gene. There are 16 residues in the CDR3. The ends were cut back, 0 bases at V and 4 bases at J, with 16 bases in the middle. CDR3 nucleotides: TGTGCCAGCAGCGTAGCTACAGAGGAGGGGAGCTATGGCTACACCTTC. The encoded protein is CASSVATEEGSYGYTF. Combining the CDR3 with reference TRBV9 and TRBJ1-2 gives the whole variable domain DSGVTQTPKHLITATGQRVTLRCSPRSGDLSVYWYQQSLDQGLQFLIQYYNGEERAKGNILERFSAQQFPDLHSELNLSSLELGDSALYFCASSVATEEGSYGYTFGSGTRLTVV.

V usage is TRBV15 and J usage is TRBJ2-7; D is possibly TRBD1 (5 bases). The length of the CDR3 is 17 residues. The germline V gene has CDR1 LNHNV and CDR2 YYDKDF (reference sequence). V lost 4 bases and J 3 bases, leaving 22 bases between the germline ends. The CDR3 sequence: CATSNRKGQWEGYEQYF. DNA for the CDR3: TGTGCCACCAGCAACCGGAAGGGGCAATGGGAAGGCTACGAGCAGTACTTC.

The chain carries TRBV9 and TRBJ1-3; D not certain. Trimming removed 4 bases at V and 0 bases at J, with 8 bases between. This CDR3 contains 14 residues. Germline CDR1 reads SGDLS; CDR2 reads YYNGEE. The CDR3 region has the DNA TGTGCCAGCAGCCCGGGAGACTCTGGAAACACCATATATTTT. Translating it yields CASSPGDSGNTIYF.